This paragraph reports one T cell receptor beta chain. Its cognate antigen is unknown. This entry belongs to a study of radiation and T cells in renal cell carcinoma. Findings of the study overall: Baseline intratumoral clonotype presence is unknown without pretreatment biopsies.

Data came from immunoSEQ multiplex PCR; TCRdb stores just in-frame clones and leaves some out. Of around 100,000 clones listed, 65% to 90% were seen once; the top ten hold approximately 6.9%. This CDR3 has 18 residues. Losses at the gene ends were 4 bases for V and 0 bases for J; bases not matched to a gene: 12. Germline assignment: CDR1 ENHRY and CDR2 SYGVKD. Time point: blood 4 weeks post-SBRT, at nephrectomy. Sample treatment: 15 Gy SBRT to primary tumor, nephrectomy 4 weeks later. The receptor comes from a man aged 55 to 70 with renal cell carcinoma. The chain joins TRBV10-3 to TRBJ1-1; TRBD1 agrees at 9 bases. The sequenced sample was blood, obtained from a patient whose treatment included radiotherapy and nephrectomy. The chain's CDR3 is CAISVSDRGGGMNTEAFF. Written as DNA, the CDR3 is TGTGCCATCAGTGTATCGGACAGGGGCGGCGGGATGAACACTGAAGCTTTCTTT.